Sequencing of this T cell receptor (beta chain) was carried out in a study of CD8 T cells in Susac syndrome. This clonotype has just one count. The CDR3 is 16 amino acids. The germline CDR1 and CDR2 sequences are MGHRA and YSYEKL. The ends were cut back, 1 base at V and 7 bases at J, with 20 bases in the middle. TCR beta sequences were obtained from blood CD8+ and CD4+ T cells. CD8+ and CD4+ T cells were negatively isolated; TEMRA cells were FACS-enriched. The RNA input was about 0.5 to 1 ug, and it was reverse transcribed with random hexamers. TCRdb reanalysed the immunoSEQ multiplex PCR reads using MiXCR and keeps one entry per CDR3 protein. The table records about 430,000 distinct CDR3 sequences, around 85% of them present only once.

The sample was CD8+ T cells from PBMCs. This clonotype was sampled from a human donor with multiple sclerosis. This chain links TRBV4-1 with TRBJ2-7, with D hard to call. The CDR3 here is CASSQGGLLGDGEQYF. CDR3 in DNA: TGCGCCAGCAGCCAAGGCGGTCTTCTTGGGGATGGGGAGCAGTACTTC.